Sequencing of this T cell receptor (beta chain) was carried out in a study of cytomegalovirus exposure and HLA in healthy donors. Notes on the study in general: The authors later found HLA-associated TCR beta chains more clonally expanded than equally common others.

CDR3 length: 16 amino acids. Germline V gene sequence: CDR1 SEHNR, CDR2 FQNEAQ (reference sequence). It was with 60 Vbeta and 13 Jbeta primers that the PCR ran. Generated by immunoSEQ multiplex PCR, the TCRdb table keeps only in-frame clones and is missing some. Among about 130,000 clones listed, 80% to 90% were seen once. Remarks on this clone: The antigen remains undetermined. One junction end does not reproduce the germline sequence, and a read error may be involved.

The sequence came from a woman aged 18-30 years in good health and CMV-seropositive. The V gene is TRBV7-9, the J gene TRBJ2-2, with 8 positions matching TRBD1. Sequenced material: PBMCs. The chain's CDR3 is CSSRPPVDRDTGELFF. DNA of the CDR3: TGTTCCAGCAGACCCCCCGTGGACAGGGACACCGGGGAGCTGTTTTTT.